This T cell receptor beta chain was recorded in a study of T-cell reconstitution after alpha-beta-depleted transplantation in children. Turning to this clonotype: As yet, its antigen is unknown.

The study's findings and limits: Diversity and T-cell counts at one year after transplant derived mostly from new T cells. Elevated TCRbeta diversity at day 60 was traced, in some patients, to surviving recipient T cells and thymic progenitors. Several hundred rapidly expanded clones from non-depleted graft cells reportedly supplied alpha-beta T cells about two months post-transplant.

For TCRbeta, the library was prepared with unique molecular identifiers. Each CDR3 protein gets one entry after TCRdb re-called the PCR reads with MiXCR. The top ten clones hold just under 30% of a sample with around 440,000 distinct CDR3 sequences, 15% to 20% of them seen once. CDR3 length equals 19 residues. Germline CDR1 MGHRA, CDR2 YSYEKL. V dropped 4 bases and J dropped 2; count of bases not matched to a gene: 12. The TCR was taken from a boy under three years old who had a stem cell transplant for Wiskott-Aldrich syndrome, so the T cells may come from the graft donor. The sample was PBMCs, mostly from graft donor cells, taken 360 days after TCRalphabeta/CD19-depleted stem cell transplant. The V and J genes are TRBV4-1 and TRBJ2-1; 12 bases are a match to TRBD2. The CDR3 coding sequence is TGCGCCAGCAGCCCCCGACTAGCGGGGGCCCTAGGGGCCTACAATGAGCAGTTCTTC. Translating gives CASSPRLAGALGAYNEQFF.